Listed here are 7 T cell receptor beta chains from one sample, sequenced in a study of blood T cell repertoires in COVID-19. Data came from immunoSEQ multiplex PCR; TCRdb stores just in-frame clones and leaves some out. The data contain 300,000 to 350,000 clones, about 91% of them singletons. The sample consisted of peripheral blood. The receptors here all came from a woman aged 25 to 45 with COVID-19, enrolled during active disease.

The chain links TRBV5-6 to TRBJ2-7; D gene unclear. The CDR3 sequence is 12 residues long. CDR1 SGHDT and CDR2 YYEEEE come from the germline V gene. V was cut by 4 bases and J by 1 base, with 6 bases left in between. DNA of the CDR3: TGTGCCAGCAGCCTTCGGTCCTACGAGCAGTACTTC. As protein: CASSLRSYEQYF.

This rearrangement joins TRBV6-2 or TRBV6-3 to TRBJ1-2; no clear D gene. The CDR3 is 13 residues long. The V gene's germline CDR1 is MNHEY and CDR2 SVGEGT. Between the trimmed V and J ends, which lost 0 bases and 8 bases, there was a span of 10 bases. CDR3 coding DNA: TGTGCCAGCAGTTACTCGAATGGCCAGGGCTACACCTTC. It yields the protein CASSYSNGQGYTF.

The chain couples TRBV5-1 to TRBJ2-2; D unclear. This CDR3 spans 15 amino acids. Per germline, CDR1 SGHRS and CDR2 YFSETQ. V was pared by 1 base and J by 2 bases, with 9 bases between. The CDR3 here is CASSLKWRNTGELFF. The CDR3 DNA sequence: TGCGCCAGCAGCTTGAAGTGGAGAAACACCGGGGAGCTGTTTTTT.

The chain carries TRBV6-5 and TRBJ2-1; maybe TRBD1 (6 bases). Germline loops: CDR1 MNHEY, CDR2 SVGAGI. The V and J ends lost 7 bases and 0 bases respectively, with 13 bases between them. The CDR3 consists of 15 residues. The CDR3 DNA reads TGTGCCAGCATCCCAAGGGGGATCTCCTACAATGAGCAGTTCTTC. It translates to CASIPRGISYNEQFF.

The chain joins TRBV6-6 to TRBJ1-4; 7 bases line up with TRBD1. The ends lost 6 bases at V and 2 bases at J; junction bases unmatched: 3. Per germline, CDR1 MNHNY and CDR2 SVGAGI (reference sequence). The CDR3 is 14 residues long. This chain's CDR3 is CASSRGQTNEKLFF. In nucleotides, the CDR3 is TGTGCCAGCAGCAGGGGACAGACTAATGAAAAACTGTTTTTT.

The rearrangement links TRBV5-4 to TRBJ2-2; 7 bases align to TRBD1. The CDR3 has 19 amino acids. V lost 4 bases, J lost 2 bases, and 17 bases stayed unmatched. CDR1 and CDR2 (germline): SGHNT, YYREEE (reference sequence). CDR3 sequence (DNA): TGTGCCAGCAGCCACCTCCCAGGGGGTCTGATAATAAACACCGGGGAGCTGTTTTTT. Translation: CASSHLPGGLIINTGELFF.

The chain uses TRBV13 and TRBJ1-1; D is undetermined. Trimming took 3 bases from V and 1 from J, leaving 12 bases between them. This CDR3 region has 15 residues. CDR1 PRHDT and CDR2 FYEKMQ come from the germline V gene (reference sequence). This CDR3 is CASSFRGFGNTEAFF. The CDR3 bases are TGTGCCAGCAGCTTTAGAGGGTTCGGGAACACTGAAGCTTTCTTT.